The rows below give T cell receptor beta chains drawn from one sample of a study of cytomegalovirus exposure and HLA in healthy donors. Sequencing was performed with immunoSEQ multiplex PCR; in TCRdb, only in-frame clones are kept and a portion is missing. The sample holds about 63,000 clones, roughly two thirds seen once. Sequencing was performed on PBMCs. The receptors here all came from a man in his fifties or sixties in good health and CMV-seronegative. Both conserved end residues are part of each CDR3. D genes are given only for firm matches. Not all rows give a size; the values are once, few, many and, for expanded clones, a class.

TRBJ1-5	16	-	TRBV5-1	-	CASSNGGPFGNQPQHF	TGCGCCAGCAGCAACGGCGGTCCCTTCGGCAATCAGCCCCAGCATTTT
TRBJ2-1	14	TRBD2	TRBV5-1	-	CASSRGGRSGEQFF	TGCGCCAGCAGTCGGGGGGGTAGATCTGGTGAGCAGTTCTTC
TRBJ1-4	15	TRBD1	TRBV15	-	CATSRPPGQGEKLFF	TGTGCCACCAGCAGACCTCCCGGACAGGGGGAAAAACTGTTTTTT
TRBJ2-2	12	-	TRBV6-6	-	CASSYRVGELFF	TGTGCCAGCAGTTACCGGGTCGGGGAGCTGTTTTTT
TRBJ2-7	13	-	TRBV18	-	CASSPPVSNEQYF	TGTGCCAGCTCACCACCGGTCAGTAACGAGCAGTACTTC
TRBJ1-3	17	-	TRBV2	-	CASMGRPAPSSGNTIYF	TGTGCCAGCATGGGGCGTCCGGCCCCCAGCTCTGGAAACACCATATATTTT
TRBJ2-3	17	-	TRBV27	-	CASSSLWSGGHTDTQYF	TGTGCCAGCAGTTCCCTCTGGTCGGGCGGACACACAGATACGCAGTATTTT
TRBJ2-6	16	TRBD1	TRBV10-2	-	CASRGQARSGANVLTF	TGCGCCAGCAGGGGACAGGCAAGGTCTGGGGCCAACGTCCTGACTTTC
TRBJ2-7	18	-	TRBV19	-	CASSPADRGPTTAYEQYF	TGTGCCAGTAGTCCCGCCGACAGAGGACCCACTACGGCCTACGAGCAGTACTTC
TRBJ2-3	15	-	TRBV5-4	-	CASSPETTVSDTQYF	TGTGCCAGCAGCCCCGAAACGACAGTCTCAGATACGCAGTATTTT
TRBJ2-6	19	TRBD1	TRBV10-3	-	CAISESFGQGARGANVLTF	TGTGCCATCAGTGAGTCGTTTGGACAGGGGGCGCGTGGGGCCAACGTCCTGACTTTC
TRBJ1-4	14	-	TRBV6-5	few	CARPRGEEDEKLFF	TGTGCCAGACCTAGAGGGGAGGAGGACGAAAAACTGTTTTTT
TRBJ2-2	15	-	TRBV27	-	CASSFQEQGTGELFF	TGTGCCAGCAGTTTTCAGGAGCAGGGCACCGGGGAGCTGTTTTTT
TRBJ2-5	14	TRBD1	TRBV18	-	CASSPDRALETQYF	TGTGCCAGCTCACCGGACAGGGCCCTAGAGACCCAGTACTTC
TRBJ2-7	17	-	TRBV19	once	CASSIPQVQGSSYEQYF	TGTGCCAGTAGTATTCCCCAGGTGCAGGGGTCATCCTACGAGCAGTACTTC
TRBJ1-4	16	TRBD1	TRBV7-6	-	CASSPFRTGANEKLFF	TGTGCCAGCAGCCCCTTCCGGACAGGGGCAAATGAAAAACTGTTTTTT
TRBJ2-5	14	-	TRBV19	-	CASRPNWLVETQYF	TGTGCCAGTAGGCCGAATTGGCTGGTAGAGACCCAGTACTTC